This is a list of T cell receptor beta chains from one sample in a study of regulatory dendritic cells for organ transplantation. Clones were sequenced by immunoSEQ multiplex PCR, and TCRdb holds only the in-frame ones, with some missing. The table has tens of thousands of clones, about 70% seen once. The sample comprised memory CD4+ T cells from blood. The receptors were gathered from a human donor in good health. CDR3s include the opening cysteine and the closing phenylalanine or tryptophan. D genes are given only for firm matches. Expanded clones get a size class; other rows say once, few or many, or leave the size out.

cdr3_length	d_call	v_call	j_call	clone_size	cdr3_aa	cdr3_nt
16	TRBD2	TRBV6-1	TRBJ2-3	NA	CASSDQSRGSTDTQYF	TGTGCCAGCAGTGATCAGTCGCGGGGGAGCACAGATACGCAGTATTTT
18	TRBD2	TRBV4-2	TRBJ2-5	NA	CASSHGIAGAGSQETQYF	TGTGCCAGCAGCCATGGGATAGCGGGGGCCGGTTCCCAAGAGACCCAGTACTTC
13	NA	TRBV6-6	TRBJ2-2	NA	CASSSAGAGELFF	TGTGCCAGCAGTTCAGCCGGGGCCGGGGAGCTGTTTTTT
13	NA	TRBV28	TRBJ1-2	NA	CATWTEANYGYTF	TGTGCCACCTGGACAGAAGCTAACTATGGCTACACCTTC
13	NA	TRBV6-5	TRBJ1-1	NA	CASSPGRGTEAFF	TGTGCCAGCAGCCCCGGGAGGGGCACTGAAGCTTTCTTT
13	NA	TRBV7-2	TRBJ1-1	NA	CASSSDRNTEAFF	TGTGCCAGCAGCTCGGACAGGAACACTGAAGCTTTCTTT
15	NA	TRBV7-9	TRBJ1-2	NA	CASSPTGGANYGYTF	TGTGCCAGCAGCCCGACCGGGGGAGCTAACTATGGCTACACCTTC
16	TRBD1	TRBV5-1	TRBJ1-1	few	CASSWPRQGMNTEAFF	TGCGCCAGCAGCTGGCCGAGACAGGGAATGAACACTGAAGCTTTCTTT
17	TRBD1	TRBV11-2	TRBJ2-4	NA	CASSSRTGGIAKNIQYF	TGTGCCAGCAGCAGCCGGACAGGGGGCATAGCCAAAAACATTCAGTACTTC
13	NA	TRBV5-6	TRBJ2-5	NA	CASSPGLRETQYF	TGTGCCAGCAGCCCAGGACTACGAGAGACCCAGTACTTC
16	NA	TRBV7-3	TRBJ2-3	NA	CASSLSGQGGTDTQYF	TGTGCCAGCAGCTTAAGTGGGCAGGGAGGAACAGATACGCAGTATTTT
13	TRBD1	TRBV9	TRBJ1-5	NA	CASSFDRGEPQHF	TGTGCCAGCAGCTTCGACAGGGGGGAGCCCCAGCATTTT
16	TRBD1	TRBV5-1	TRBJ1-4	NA	CASSPTGGGPNEKLFF	TGCGCCAGCAGCCCGACAGGGGGGGGTCCTAATGAAAAACTGTTTTTT
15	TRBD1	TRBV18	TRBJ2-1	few	CASSPIKGAGNEQFF	TGTGCCAGCTCACCAATTAAGGGGGCCGGCAATGAGCAGTTCTTC